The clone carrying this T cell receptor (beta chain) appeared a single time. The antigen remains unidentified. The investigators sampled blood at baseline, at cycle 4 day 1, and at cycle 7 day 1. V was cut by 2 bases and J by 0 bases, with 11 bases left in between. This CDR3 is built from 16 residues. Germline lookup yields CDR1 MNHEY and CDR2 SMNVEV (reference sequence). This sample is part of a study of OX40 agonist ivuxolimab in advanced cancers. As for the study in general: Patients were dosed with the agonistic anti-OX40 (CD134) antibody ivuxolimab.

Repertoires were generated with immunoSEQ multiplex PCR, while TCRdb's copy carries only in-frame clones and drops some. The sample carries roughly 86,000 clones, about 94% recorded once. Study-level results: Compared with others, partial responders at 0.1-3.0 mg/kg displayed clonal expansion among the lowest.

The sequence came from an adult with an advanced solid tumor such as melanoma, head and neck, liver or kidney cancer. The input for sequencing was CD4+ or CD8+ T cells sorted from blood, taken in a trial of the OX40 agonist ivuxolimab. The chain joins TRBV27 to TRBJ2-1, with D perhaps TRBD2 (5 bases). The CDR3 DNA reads TGTGCCAGCAGTTTAGCGGCGGGTCTCTCCTACAATGAGCAGTTCTTC. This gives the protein CASSLAAGLSYNEQFF.